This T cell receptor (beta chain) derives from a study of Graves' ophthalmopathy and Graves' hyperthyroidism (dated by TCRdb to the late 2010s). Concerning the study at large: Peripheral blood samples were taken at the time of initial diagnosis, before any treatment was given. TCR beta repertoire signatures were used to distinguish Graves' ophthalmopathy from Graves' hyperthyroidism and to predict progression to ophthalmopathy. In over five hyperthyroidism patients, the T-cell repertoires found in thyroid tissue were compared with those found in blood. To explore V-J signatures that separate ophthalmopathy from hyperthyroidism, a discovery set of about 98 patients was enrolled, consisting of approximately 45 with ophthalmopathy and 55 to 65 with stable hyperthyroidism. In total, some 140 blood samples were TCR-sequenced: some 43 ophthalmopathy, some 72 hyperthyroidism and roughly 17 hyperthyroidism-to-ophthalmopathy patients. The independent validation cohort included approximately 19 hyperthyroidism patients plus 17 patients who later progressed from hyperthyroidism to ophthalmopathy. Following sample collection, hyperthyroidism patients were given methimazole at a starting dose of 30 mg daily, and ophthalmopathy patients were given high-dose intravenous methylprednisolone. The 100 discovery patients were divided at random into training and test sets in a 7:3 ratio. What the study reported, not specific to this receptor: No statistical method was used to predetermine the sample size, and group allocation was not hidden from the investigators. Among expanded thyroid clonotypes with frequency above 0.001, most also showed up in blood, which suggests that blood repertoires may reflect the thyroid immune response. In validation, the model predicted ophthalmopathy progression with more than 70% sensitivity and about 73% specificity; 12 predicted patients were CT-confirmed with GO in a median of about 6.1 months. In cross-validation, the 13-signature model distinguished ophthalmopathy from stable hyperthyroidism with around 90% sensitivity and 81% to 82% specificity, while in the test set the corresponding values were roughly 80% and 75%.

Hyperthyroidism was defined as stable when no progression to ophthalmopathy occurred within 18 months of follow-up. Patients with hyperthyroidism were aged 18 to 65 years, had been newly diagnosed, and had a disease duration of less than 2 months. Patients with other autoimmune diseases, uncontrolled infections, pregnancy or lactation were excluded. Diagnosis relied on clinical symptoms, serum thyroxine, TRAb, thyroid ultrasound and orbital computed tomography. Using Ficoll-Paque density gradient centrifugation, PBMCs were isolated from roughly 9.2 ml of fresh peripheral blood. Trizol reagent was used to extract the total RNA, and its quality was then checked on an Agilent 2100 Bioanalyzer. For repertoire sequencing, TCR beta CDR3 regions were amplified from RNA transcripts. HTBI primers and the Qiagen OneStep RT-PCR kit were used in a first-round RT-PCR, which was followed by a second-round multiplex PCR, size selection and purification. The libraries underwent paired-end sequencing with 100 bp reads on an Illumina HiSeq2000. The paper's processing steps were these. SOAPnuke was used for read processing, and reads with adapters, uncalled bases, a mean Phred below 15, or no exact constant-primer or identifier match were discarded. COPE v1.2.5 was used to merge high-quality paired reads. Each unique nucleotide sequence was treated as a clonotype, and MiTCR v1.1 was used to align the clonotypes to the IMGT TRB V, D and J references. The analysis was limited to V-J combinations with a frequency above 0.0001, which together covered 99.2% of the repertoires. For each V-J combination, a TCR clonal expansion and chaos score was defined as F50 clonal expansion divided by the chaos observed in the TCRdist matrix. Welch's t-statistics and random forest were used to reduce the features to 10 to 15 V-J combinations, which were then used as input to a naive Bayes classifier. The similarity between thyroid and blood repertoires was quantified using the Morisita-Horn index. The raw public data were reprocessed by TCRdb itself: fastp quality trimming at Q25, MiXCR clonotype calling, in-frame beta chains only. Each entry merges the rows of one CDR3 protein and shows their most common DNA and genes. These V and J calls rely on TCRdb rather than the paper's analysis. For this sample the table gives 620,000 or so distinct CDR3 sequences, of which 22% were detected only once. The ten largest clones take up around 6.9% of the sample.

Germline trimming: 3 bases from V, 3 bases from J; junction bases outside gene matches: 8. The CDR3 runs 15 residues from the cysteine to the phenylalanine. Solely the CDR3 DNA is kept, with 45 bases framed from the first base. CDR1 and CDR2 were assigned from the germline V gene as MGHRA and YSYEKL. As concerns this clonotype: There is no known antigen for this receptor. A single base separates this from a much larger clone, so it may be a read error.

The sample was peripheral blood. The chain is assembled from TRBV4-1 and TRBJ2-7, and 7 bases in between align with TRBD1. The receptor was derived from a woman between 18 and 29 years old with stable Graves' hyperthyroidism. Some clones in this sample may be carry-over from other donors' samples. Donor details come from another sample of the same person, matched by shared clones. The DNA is TGCGCCAGCAGCCAGGACAGGCCGGGAAACTACGAGCAGTACTTC. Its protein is CASSQDRPGNYEQYF.